Below, 19 T cell receptor beta chains from the same sample are listed, as sequenced in a study of spatial heterogeneity in lung cancer. Study-level points and caveats: Tumor mutation counts were tracked by expanded intratumoral alpha and beta TCR counts.

These receptors' antigens are unknown. MiXCR was run by TCRdb on the 5' RACE reads, yielding one entry per CDR3 protein. The profile shows about 100,000 distinct CDR3 sequences, roughly 4.5% of them singletons. The time point here: sample taken at primary tumor resection. The sequenced sample was lung tumor tissue, obtained at surgery. The receptor set was obtained from a male donor with early-stage non-small cell lung cancer.

This clonotype was counted at least ten times. The J gene is TRBJ2-5, the V gene TRBV29-1, with 7 bases identical to TRBD2. The germline V gene has CDR1 SQVTM and CDR2 ANQGSEA. V shed 8 bases and J 2 bases; nucleotides not matched to a gene: 11. The CDR3 sequence is 14 residues long. The CDR3 protein is CSTKRGAAQETQYF. CDR3 coding DNA: TGCAGCACAAAGCGGGGCGCGGCTCAAGAGACCCAGTACTTC.

At least ten counts were recorded for this clonotype. V gene TRBV9 combines with J gene TRBJ2-2, with a weak D call TRBD2 (5 bases). From germline, CDR1 is SGDLS and CDR2 YYNGEE. V lost 5 bases to trimming and J lost 2 bases, with 16 bases between them. This CDR3 comprises 16 residues. This CDR3 is CASSKMSGVNTGELFF. The CDR3 DNA reads as TGTGCCAGCAGTAAAATGAGCGGAGTAAACACCGGGGAGCTGTTTTTT.

This clonotype has a count of ten or more. V and J are TRBV28 and TRBJ2-3; unclear D gene. This CDR3 contains 14 residues. Deletions cut 6 bases from V and 2 bases from J, with 12 bases between. Looked up from germline, CDR1 is MDHEN and CDR2 is SYDVKM. Here the CDR3 reads CASRPSGITDTQYF. Here the CDR3 DNA reads TGTGCCAGCAGACCCTCAGGTATCACAGATACGCAGTATTTT.

This clonotype was seen many times. The gene calls are TRBV6-1 and TRBJ1-2; D remains ambiguous. The germline V gene has CDR1 MNHNS and CDR2 SASEGT. The CDR3 runs 15 residues. Trimming pared 1 base from V and 6 bases from J, leaving 15 bases between. The CDR3 region is CASSEVLTASDGYTF. CDR3 coding DNA: TGTGCCAGCAGTGAAGTGCTGACGGCCTCTGATGGCTACACCTTC.

In its sample, this clonotype was seen many times. V and J are TRBV3-1 and TRBJ2-1; no firm D call. The CDR3 is made up of 14 amino acids. V gave up 3 bases and J gave up 5 bases, with 11 bases separating them. The germline CDR1 and CDR2 sequences are LGHDT and YNNKEL (reference sequence). This chain's CDR3 is CASSHVETDNEQFF. DNA of the CDR3: TGTGCCAGCAGCCATGTCGAAACGGACAATGAGCAGTTCTTC.

The sample holds many counts of this clonotype. The chain combines TRBV29-1 with TRBJ1-1, with D unclear. The CDR3 totals 13 residues. Trimming removed 6 bases from V and 1 base from J, with 12 bases in between. CDR1 and CDR2 (germline): SQVTM, ANQGSEA. DNA for the CDR3: TGCAGCGTGGAACTAAACCCGAACACTGAAGCTTTCTTT. Translating gives CSVELNPNTEAFF.

In its sample, this clonotype was seen a few times. The chain joins TRBV20-1 to TRBJ2-7; 8 nucleotides line up with TRBD2. V was pared by 2 bases and J by 4 bases, with 7 bases of the junction left unmatched. CDR1 and CDR2 from the germline V gene are DFQATT and SNEGSKA (reference sequence). The CDR3 is 14 amino acids. CDR3 DNA sequence: TGCAGTGCTAGACCGGGACTAGTGGTGTACGAGCAGTACTTC. This translates into CSARPGLVVYEQYF.

The rearrangement joins TRBV20-1 to TRBJ2-7; TRBD1 aligns across 8 bases. J was trimmed by 7 bases and V by 6 bases; bases with no gene match: 5. Germline V CDR1 and CDR2: DFQATT, SNEGSKA (reference sequence). The CDR3 consists of 11 residues. The CDR3, as DNA: TGCAGTGCCCGGAGGGACAGGGAGCAGTACTTC. This codes for CSARRDREQYF.

The sample holds many counts of this clonotype. The chain has TRBV3-1 and TRBJ2-2; perhaps TRBD2 as D (5 bases). Trimming cost V 4 bases and J 5 bases, with 11 bases left between them. The CDR3 totals 14 residues. CDR1 and CDR2 from the germline V gene are LGHDT and YNNKEL (reference sequence). In nucleotides, the CDR3 is TGTGCCAGCAGCCCCAGGAGGAGAACCGGGGAGCTGTTTTTT. This sequence encodes CASSPRRRTGELFF.

This clonotype was detected ten times or more. V usage is TRBV6-6 and J usage is TRBJ2-6; D possibly corresponds to TRBD1 (6 bases). This CDR3 is 15 amino acids long. Germline loops: CDR1 MNHNY, CDR2 SVGAGI (reference sequence). The V end lost 6 bases, the J end lost 6 bases, and 15 bases lay between the germline ends. The chain's CDR3 is CASSLTGFEANVLTF. CDR3 DNA: TGTGCCAGCAGCCTAACAGGGTTCGAGGCCAACGTCCTGACTTTC.

This clonotype was seen ten or more times. The chain has TRBV7-9 and TRBJ1-2, with D hard to call. The CDR3 is 17 amino acids. Trimming left V 3 bases short and J 3 bases short, with 20 bases between. CDR1 and CDR2 (germline): SEHNR, FQNEAQ (reference sequence). In nucleotides, the CDR3 is TGTGCCAGCAGCTTTCTAGCCCCCCGTAGCTGGGACTATGGCTACACCTTC. Amino acid sequence: CASSFLAPRSWDYGYTF.

The table lists this clonotype with a few counts. V is TRBV4-1 and J is TRBJ1-4; D uncertain. Germline CDR1 reads MGHRA; CDR2 reads YSYEKL. The CDR3 runs to 12 residues. V shed 4 bases and J shed 8 bases, with 8 bases lying between them. The CDR3, as DNA: TGCGCCAGCAGCCCTCCCATGGAAAAACTGTTTTTT. This translates into CASSPPMEKLFF.

Ten or more counts support this clonotype. The chain is built from TRBV20-1 and TRBJ2-7, with no clear D. Trimming removed 5 bases at V and 1 base at J, with 12 bases between. This CDR3 is built from 13 residues. CDR1 DFQATT and CDR2 SNEGSKA come from the germline V gene (reference sequence). The CDR3 DNA reads TGCAGTGCTCCCGTGGTCGGTTCCTACGAGCAGTACTTC. Protein sequence: CSAPVVGSYEQYF.

This clonotype was observed many times. This chain connects TRBV6-5 to TRBJ2-3, with a possible D match to TRBD1 (5 bases). CDR1 is MNHEY and CDR2 is SVGAGI in the germline V gene. Trimming left V 6 bases short and J 0 bases short, with 13 bases between. The length of the CDR3 is 15 residues. The CDR3 DNA sequence: TGTGCCAGCAGAGAAGGGGTAGGCAGCACAGATACGCAGTATTTT. Translated, it gives CASREGVGSTDTQYF.

This clonotype was observed many times. The chain employs TRBV20-1 and TRBJ2-1; 10 nucleotides match TRBD2. Germline-derived CDR1 and CDR2 are DFQATT and SNEGSKA (reference sequence). The CDR3 is 14 amino acids. V was clipped by 1 base and J by 7 bases; unmatched bases: 4. CDR3 amino acids: CSARVAGGRNEQFF. The CDR3 region has the DNA TGCAGTGCTAGAGTAGCGGGAGGAAGGAATGAGCAGTTCTTC.

This clonotype was counted ten times or more. The chain is built from TRBV10-3 and TRBJ2-3; 13 nucleotides agree with TRBD2. Germline V gene lookup returns CDR1 ENHRY and CDR2 SYGVKD. The CDR3 sequence is 16 residues long. The junction had 0 bases not matched to a gene; V was cut back by 2 bases and J by 1 base. DNA of the CDR3: TGTGCCATCAGTGAGGGACTAGCGGGGGGCACAGATACGCAGTATTTT. Protein sequence: CAISEGLAGGTDTQYF.

This chain links TRBV28 with TRBJ1-1, with TRBD1 matching 7 bases. The CDR3 runs to 15 residues. V lost 0 bases, J lost 5 bases, and 6 bases stayed unmatched. In germline, CDR1 is MDHEN, CDR2 SYDVKM. The CDR3 DNA reads as TGTGCCAGCAGTTTATGGGCCAGGGGGAATACTGAAGCTTTCTTT. This translates into CASSLWARGNTEAFF.

This clonotype was counted many times. The chain combines TRBV7-8 with TRBJ2-3, with a weak D call TRBD1 (6 bases). The CDR3 covers 18 residues. The germline V gene encodes CDR1 SGHVS and CDR2 FQNEAQ. V was trimmed by 5 bases and J by 0 bases, leaving 21 bases between them. CDR3 residues: CASSRFRDTLRSTDTQYF. The CDR3 region has the DNA TGTGCCAGCAGCCGATTCCGGGACACCTTACGCAGCACAGATACGCAGTATTTT.

V gene TRBV30 combines with J gene TRBJ2-1, with unresolved D. The germline gives CDR1 GTSNPN, CDR2 SVGIG (reference sequence). The V gene lost 4 bases and the J gene lost 8 bases, with 21 bases spanning the gap. The CDR3 runs 15 residues. Written as DNA, the CDR3 is TGTGCCTGGAAGGTTAGGCTGACTGGGTTCGATGAGCAGTTCTTC. This encodes CAWKVRLTGFDEQFF.